This T cell receptor (beta chain) was retrieved from a study of blood T cells in healthy people across ages. This clonotype has more than one count but fewer than ten. The authors ran a second PCR of about 6 to 11 cycles using a sample-barcoded 5' primer and a J-beta primer mix. MiXCR, run by TCRdb on the 5' RACE reads, gives a single entry per CDR3 protein. Of about 1.8 million distinct CDR3 sequences listed, 49% are singletons. Material for sequencing was blood. The clonotype was recovered from a middle-aged woman in good health.

In DNA form, the CDR3 reads TGTGCCAGCAGCCCTACAGGGGGCCTCGACTCCTTCTCCTACGAGCAGTACTTC. Translated: CASSPTGGLDSFSYEQYF. This chain uses TRBV7-9 with TRBJ2-7; 9 bases are a match to TRBD1. The CDR3 is 18 amino acids. Germline V gene sequence: CDR1 SEHNR, CDR2 FQNEAQ (reference sequence). Unmatched junction bases numbered 14, after V lost 5 bases and J lost 0 bases.